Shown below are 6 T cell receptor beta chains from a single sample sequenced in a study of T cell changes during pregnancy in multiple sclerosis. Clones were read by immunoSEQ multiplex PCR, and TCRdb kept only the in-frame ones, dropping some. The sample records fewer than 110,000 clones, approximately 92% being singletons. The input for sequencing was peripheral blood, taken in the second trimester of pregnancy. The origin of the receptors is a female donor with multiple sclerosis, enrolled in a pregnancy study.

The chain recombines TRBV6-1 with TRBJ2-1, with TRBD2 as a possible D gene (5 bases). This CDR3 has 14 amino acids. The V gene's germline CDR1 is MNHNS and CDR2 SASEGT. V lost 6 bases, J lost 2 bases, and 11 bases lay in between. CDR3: CASRPGFTYNEQFF. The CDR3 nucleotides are TGTGCCAGCAGGCCGGGATTCACCTACAATGAGCAGTTCTTC.

CDR3 region: CASTGYNEQFF. In DNA, the CDR3 is TGTGCCAGCACGGGGTACAATGAGCAGTTCTTC. This sequence joins TRBV6-1 and TRBJ2-1; D perhaps matches TRBD2 (5 bases). The CDR3 spans 11 residues. V was shortened by 7 bases and J by 4 bases, with 5 bases between the two germline ends. Germline V gives CDR1 MNHNS, CDR2 SASEGT.

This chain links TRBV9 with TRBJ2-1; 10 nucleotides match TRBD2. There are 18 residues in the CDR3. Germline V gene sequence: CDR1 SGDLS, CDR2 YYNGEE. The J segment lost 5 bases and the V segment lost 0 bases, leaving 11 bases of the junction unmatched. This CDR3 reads CASSVGGTSAKWDNEQFF. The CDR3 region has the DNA TGTGCCAGCAGCGTAGGAGGGACTAGCGCTAAGTGGGACAATGAGCAGTTCTTC.

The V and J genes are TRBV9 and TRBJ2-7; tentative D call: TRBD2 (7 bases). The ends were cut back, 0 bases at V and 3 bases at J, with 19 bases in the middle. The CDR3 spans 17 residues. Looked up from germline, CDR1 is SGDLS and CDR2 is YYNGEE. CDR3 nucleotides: TGTGCCAGCAGCGTAGGAGACAGGCCAGGACTAGTCTACGAGCAGTACTTC. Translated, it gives CASSVGDRPGLVYEQYF.

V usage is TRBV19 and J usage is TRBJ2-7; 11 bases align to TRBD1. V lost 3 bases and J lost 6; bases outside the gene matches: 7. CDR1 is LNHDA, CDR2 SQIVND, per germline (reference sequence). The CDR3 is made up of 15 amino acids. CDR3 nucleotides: TGTGCCAGTAGTATTACCGGGACAGGGGGTGGCGAGCAGTACTTC. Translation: CASSITGTGGGEQYF.

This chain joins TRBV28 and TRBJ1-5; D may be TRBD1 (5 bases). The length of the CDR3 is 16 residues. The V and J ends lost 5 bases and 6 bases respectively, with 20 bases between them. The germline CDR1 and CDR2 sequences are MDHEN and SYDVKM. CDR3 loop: CASSTTQGLGGQPQHF. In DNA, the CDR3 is TGTGCCAGCAGTACTACCCAGGGCCTGGGTGGTCAGCCCCAGCATTTT. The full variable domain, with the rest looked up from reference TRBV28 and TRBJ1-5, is DVKVTQSSRYLVKRTGEKVFLECVQDMDHENMFWYRQDPGLGLRLIYFSYDVKMKEKGDIPEGYSVSREKKERFSLILESASTNQTSMYLCASSTTQGLGGQPQHFGDGTRLSIL.